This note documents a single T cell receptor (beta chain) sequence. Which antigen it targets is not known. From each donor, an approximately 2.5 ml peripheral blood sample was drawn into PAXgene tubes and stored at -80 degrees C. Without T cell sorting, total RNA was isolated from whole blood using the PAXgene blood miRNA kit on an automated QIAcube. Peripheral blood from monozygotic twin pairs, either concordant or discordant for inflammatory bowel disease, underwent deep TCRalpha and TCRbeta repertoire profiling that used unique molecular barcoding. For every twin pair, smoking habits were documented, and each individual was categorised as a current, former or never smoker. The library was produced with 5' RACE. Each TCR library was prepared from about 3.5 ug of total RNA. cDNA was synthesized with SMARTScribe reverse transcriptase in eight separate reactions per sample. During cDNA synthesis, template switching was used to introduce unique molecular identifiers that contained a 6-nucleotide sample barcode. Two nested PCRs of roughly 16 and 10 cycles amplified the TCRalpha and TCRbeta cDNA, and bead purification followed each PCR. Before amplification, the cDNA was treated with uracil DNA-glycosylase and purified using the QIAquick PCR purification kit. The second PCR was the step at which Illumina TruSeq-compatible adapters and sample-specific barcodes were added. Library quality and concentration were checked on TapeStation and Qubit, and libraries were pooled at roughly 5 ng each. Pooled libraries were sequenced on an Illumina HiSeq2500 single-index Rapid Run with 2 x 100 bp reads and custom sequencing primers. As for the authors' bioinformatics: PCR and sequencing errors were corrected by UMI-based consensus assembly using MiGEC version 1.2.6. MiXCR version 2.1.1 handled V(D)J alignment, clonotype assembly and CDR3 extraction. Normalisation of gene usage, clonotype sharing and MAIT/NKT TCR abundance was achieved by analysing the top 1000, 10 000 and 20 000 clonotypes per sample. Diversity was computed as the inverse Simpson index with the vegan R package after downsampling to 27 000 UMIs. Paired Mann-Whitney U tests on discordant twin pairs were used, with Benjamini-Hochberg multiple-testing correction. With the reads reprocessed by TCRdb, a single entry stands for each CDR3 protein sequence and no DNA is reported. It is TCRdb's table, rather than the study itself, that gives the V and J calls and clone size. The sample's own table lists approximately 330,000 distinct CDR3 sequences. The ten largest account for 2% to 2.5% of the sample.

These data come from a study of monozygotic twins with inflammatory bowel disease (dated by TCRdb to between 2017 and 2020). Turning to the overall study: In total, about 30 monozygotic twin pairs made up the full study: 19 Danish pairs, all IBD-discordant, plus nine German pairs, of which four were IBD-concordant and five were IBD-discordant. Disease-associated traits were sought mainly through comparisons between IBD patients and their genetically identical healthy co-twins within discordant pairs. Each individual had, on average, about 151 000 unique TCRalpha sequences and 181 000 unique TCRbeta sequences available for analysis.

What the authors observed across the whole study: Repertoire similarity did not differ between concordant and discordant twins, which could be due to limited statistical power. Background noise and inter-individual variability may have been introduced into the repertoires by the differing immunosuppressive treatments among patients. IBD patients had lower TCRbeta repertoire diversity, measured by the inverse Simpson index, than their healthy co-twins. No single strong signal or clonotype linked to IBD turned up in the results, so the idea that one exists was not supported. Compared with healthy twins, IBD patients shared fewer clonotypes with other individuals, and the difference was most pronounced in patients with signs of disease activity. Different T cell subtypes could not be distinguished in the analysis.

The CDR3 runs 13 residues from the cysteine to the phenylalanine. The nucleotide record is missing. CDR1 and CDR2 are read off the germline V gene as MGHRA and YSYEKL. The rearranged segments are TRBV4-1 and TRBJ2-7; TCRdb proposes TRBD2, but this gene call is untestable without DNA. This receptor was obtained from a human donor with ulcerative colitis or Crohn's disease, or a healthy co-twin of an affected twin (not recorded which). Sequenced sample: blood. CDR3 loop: CASSQEVHYEQYF.